Listed below are T cell receptor beta chains from one sample, sequenced in a study of beta chain features in type 1 diabetes. Profiled with immunoSEQ multiplex PCR; TCRdb holds only in-frame clones, not every one. The data hold about 260,000 clones, with over 20% observed a single time. The sequenced sample consisted of naive CD4+ T cells from blood. These TCRs come from a woman between 40 and 55 years old with type 1 diabetes. The CDR3 runs from the conserved cysteine through the conserved F or W. D genes are given only for firm matches. A clone size is listed for some rows: how often the clone was seen (once, few, many), or a class if it is expanded.

TRBV9	12	NA	few	TRBJ2-3	CASSPLADTQYF	TGTGCCAGCAGCCCATTAGCAGATACGCAGTATTTT
TRBV29-1	13	NA	NA	TRBJ2-1	CSVAGSSYNEQFF	TGCAGCGTTGCGGGGAGCTCCTACAATGAGCAGTTCTTC
TRBV7-3	14	NA	NA	TRBJ2-1	CASSANGYFTEQFF	TGTGCCAGCAGCGCTAACGGTTACTTCACTGAGCAGTTCTTC
TRBV7-6	12	NA	few	TRBJ2-3	CASSEQGNTQYF	TGTGCCAGCAGCGAACAGGGCAATACGCAGTATTTT
TRBV20-1	11	NA	few	TRBJ2-1	CSAYLRNEQFF	TGCAGTGCTTACCTGAGGAATGAGCAGTTCTTC
TRBV30	13	NA	few	TRBJ1-2	CAWSQTDPYGYTF	TGTGCCTGGAGCCAGACAGACCCCTATGGCTACACCTTC
TRBV6-5	16	TRBD2	NA	TRBJ2-5	CASSSRLAGSYLAQYF	TGTGCCAGCAGTTCGCGACTAGCGGGCAGTTACTTGGCCCAGTACTTC
TRBV29-1	18	NA	NA	TRBJ2-1	CSVLSGGGAGRSYNEQFF	TGCAGCGTCCTTAGCGGAGGAGGAGCGGGTAGGTCCTACAATGAGCAGTTCTTC
TRBV9	15	TRBD2	NA	TRBJ2-1	CASSVDGRGLNEQFF	TGTGCCAGCAGCGTAGACGGGCGGGGACTAAATGAGCAGTTCTTC
TRBV15	13	NA	NA	TRBJ2-7	CATSIQRQGEQYF	TGTGCCACCAGCATCCAGAGGCAAGGCGAGCAGTACTTC